The TCR beta chain under discussion was sequenced for a study of cytomegalovirus exposure and HLA in healthy donors. The V gene's germline CDR1 is GTSNPN and CDR2 SVGIG (reference sequence). The CDR3 loop spans 14 amino acids. V dropped 0 bases and J dropped 8 bases, with 11 bases sitting between them. PCR employed 60 Vbeta and 13 Jbeta primers. Profiling relied on immunoSEQ multiplex PCR, and the TCRdb table lists in-frame clones only, not all of them. The data contain around 140,000 clones, about three quarters of them seen just once; the ten biggest clones take up approximately 1.5%. V is TRBV30 and J is TRBJ1-6, with D perhaps matching TRBD1 (5 bases). The TCR was taken from a young woman in good health and CMV-seronegative. The specimen sequenced was PBMCs. The CDR3 DNA reads as TGTGCCTGGAGTGTACTGGGGCGAGATTCACCCCTCCACTTT. This codes for CAWSVLGRDSPLHF.